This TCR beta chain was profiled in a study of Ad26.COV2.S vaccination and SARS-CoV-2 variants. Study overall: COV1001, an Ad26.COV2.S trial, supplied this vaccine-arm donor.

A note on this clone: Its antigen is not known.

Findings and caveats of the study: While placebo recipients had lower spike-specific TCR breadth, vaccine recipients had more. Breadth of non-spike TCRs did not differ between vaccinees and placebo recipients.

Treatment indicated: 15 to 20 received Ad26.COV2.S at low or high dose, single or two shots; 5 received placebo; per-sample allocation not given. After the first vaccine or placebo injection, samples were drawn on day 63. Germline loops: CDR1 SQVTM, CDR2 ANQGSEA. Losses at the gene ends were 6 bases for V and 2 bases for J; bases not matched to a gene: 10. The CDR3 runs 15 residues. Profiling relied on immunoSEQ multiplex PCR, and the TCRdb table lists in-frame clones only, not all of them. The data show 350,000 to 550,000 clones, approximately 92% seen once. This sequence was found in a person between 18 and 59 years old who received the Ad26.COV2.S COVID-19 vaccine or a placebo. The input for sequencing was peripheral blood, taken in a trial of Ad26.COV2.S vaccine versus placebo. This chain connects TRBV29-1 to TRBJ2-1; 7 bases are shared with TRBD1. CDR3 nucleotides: TGCAGCGTCCAGACGGAACAGGGGACCTACAATGAGCAGTTCTTC. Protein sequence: CSVQTEQGTYNEQFF.